These 13 T cell receptor beta chains originate from one sample sequenced in a study of early T cells in non-severe SARS-CoV-2 infection. TCRdb processed the 5' RACE reads anew with MiXCR; each CDR3 protein has one entry. Of approximately 97,000 distinct CDR3 sequences in the sample, around 13% were seen once. Sequenced sample: whole blood. These receptors all come from an adult who was a healthcare worker with PCR-confirmed SARS-CoV-2 infection or an uninfected control (not recorded which).

Remarks on this clonotype: This could be a read error, since a much larger clone is one nucleotide away. The chain is built from TRBV4-1 and TRBJ1-1; no clear D gene. Germline lookup yields CDR1 MGHRA and CDR2 YSYEKL. The CDR3 contains 13 residues. Here the CDR3 DNA reads TGCGCCAGCAGCCAAGTGCTCTCGCAAGAAGCTTCCTTT. It translates to CASSQVLSQEASF.

This clonotype has just a few counts. The chain joins TRBV29-1 to TRBJ2-7; maybe TRBD1 (6 bases). The CDR3 length is 11 residues. V was pared by 8 bases and J by 10 bases, with 18 bases between. The germline gives CDR1 SQVTM, CDR2 ANQGSEA. The CDR3 protein is CSSRQGRVQYF. The CDR3 region has the DNA TGCAGCTCCCGCCAGGGGCGTGTTCAGTACTTC.

This clonotype was observed many times. The chain uses TRBV7-9 and TRBJ2-3; D could derive from TRBD1 or TRBD2 (7 bases each). V dropped 5 bases and J dropped 3 bases, with 15 bases sitting between them. CDR3 length: 15 residues. Germline values: CDR1 SEHNR, CDR2 FQNEAQ (reference sequence). The CDR3: CASSPPRGGTDTQYF. CDR3 DNA: TGTGCCAGCAGCCCCCCCAGGGGGGGTACAGATACGCAGTATTTT.

In its sample, this clonotype was seen a few times. This chain uses TRBV11-2 with TRBJ2-4; tentatively, D is TRBD2 (6 bases). Germline loops: CDR1 SGHAT, CDR2 FQNNGV. Trimming shortened V by 3 bases and J by 0 bases, and 9 bases separated the two germline ends. The CDR3 sequence is 15 residues long. The CDR3 region is CASSLGLLAKNIQYF. In DNA form, the CDR3 reads TGTGCCAGCAGCTTGGGACTGCTAGCCAAAAACATTCAGTACTTC. Full variable domain (remainder filled in from reference TRBV11-2 and TRBJ2-4): EAGVAQSPRYKIIEKRQSVAFWCNPISGHATLYWYQQILGQGPKLLIQFQNNGVVDDSQLPKDRFSAERLKGVDSTLKIQPAKLEDSAVYLCASSLGLLAKNIQYFGAGTRLSVL.

This clonotype has just a few counts. The V gene is TRBV4-1, the J gene TRBJ2-2, with 9 positions matching TRBD1. CDR3 length equals 17 residues. The V and J ends lost 3 bases and 1 base, in that order; junction bases with no gene match: 6. Germline CDR1 reads MGHRA; CDR2 reads YSYEKL. The chain's CDR3 is CASSHRTGVMNTGELFF. The CDR3 coding sequence is TGCGCCAGCAGCCACCGGACAGGGGTGATGAACACCGGGGAGCTGTTTTTT.

This clonotype was detected only a few times. CDR3 residues: CASSYGAVDQPQHF. In DNA form, the CDR3 reads TGTGCCAGCAGTTATGGGGCGGTGGATCAGCCCCAGCATTTT. V is TRBV6-2 or TRBV6-3 and J is TRBJ1-5; perhaps TRBD1 as D (5 bases). In germline, CDR1 is MNHEY, CDR2 SVGEGT. The length of the CDR3 is 14 residues. The V and J ends lost 3 bases and 5 bases respectively, with 11 bases between them.

This clonotype was observed at least ten times. The chain couples TRBV27 to TRBJ2-3; possibly TRBD1 for D (6 bases). Deletions cut 6 bases from V and 0 bases from J, with 16 bases between. The CDR3 has 16 residues. Germline V gene data show CDR1 as MNHEY and CDR2 as SMNVEV (reference sequence). CDR3 sequence: CASSLQGPPSTDTQYF. Written as DNA, the CDR3 is TGTGCCAGCAGCCTTCAGGGGCCCCCTAGCACAGATACGCAGTATTTT.

This clonotype was counted between two and nine times. The chain employs TRBV28 and TRBJ2-7; D is undetermined. CDR1 and CDR2 from the germline V gene are MDHEN and SYDVKM. Trimming took 4 bases from V and 0 from J, leaving 13 bases between them. CDR3 length equals 15 residues. The CDR3 sequence is CASSSPGSSSYEQYF. The CDR3 region has the DNA TGTGCCAGCAGTTCTCCCGGGTCTTCCTCCTACGAGCAGTACTTC.

This clonotype has only a few counts. The chain recombines TRBV4-1 with TRBJ1-1; D not resolved. The CDR3 totals 15 residues. V was clipped by 1 base and J by 0 bases, with 9 bases between them. Germline CDR1 is MGHRA and CDR2 is YSYEKL. In DNA form, the CDR3 reads TGCGCCAGCAGCCAAGGCCGACTCCTGAACACTGAAGCTTTCTTT. The encoded protein is CASSQGRLLNTEAFF.

This clonotype was observed at least ten times. V gene TRBV7-9 combines with J gene TRBJ2-7; 7 positions match TRBD1. CDR1 SEHNR and CDR2 FQNEAQ come from the germline V gene (reference sequence). V dropped 6 bases and J dropped 3; count of bases not matched to a gene: 8. The CDR3 covers 14 residues. Here the CDR3 DNA reads TGTGCCAGCAGTTTGGGGGACAGCAGCTACGAGCAGTACTTC. Its translation is CASSLGDSSYEQYF.

The genes are TRBV7-8 and TRBJ2-1, with 7 bases aligning to TRBD2. The CDR3 sequence is 16 residues long. CDR1 is SGHVS and CDR2 is FQNEAQ in the germline V gene. After removal of 0 bases from V and 9 bases from J, the junction contained 11 bases not matched to a gene. The CDR3 bases are TGTGCCAGCAGCTTAGCCCCGCGGGCGGGGGTGGGTGAGCAGTTCTTC. This codes for CASSLAPRAGVGEQFF. Together with reference TRBV7-8 and TRBJ2-1, the CDR3 gives the full variable domain: GAGVSQSPRYKVAKRGQDVALRCDPISGHVSLFWYQQALGQGPEFLTYFQNEAQLDKSGLPSDRFFAERPEGSVSTLKIQRTQQEDSAVYLCASSLAPRAGVGEQFFGPGTRLTVL.

The table lists this clonotype with many counts. The chain couples TRBV6-2 or TRBV6-3 to TRBJ2-1, with 11 bases identical to TRBD2. The junction had 14 bases not matched to a gene; V was cut back by 2 bases and J by 5 bases. The CDR3 loop spans 19 amino acids. Germline CDR1 and CDR2: MNHEY and SVGEGT. CDR3 amino acids: CASSYDLRGASGRNNEQFF. Here the CDR3 DNA reads TGTGCCAGCAGTTACGATCTCAGGGGGGCTAGCGGGAGGAACAATGAGCAGTTCTTC.

The table lists this clonotype with many counts. This chain connects TRBV14 to TRBJ1-6; D not resolved. Trimming shortened V by 1 base and J by 9 bases, and 10 bases separated the two germline ends. The CDR3 is 14 residues long. The germline V gene encodes CDR1 SGHDN and CDR2 FVKESK. CDR3 amino acids: CASSQVGVPSPLHF. As DNA, the CDR3 is TGTGCCAGCAGCCAAGTCGGCGTCCCTTCACCCCTCCACTTT.